These T cell receptor beta chains were read from a single sample in a study of T cells after posttransplantation cyclophosphamide. Repertoires were generated with immunoSEQ multiplex PCR, while TCRdb's copy carries only in-frame clones and drops some. The sample yields over 15,000 clones, roughly 80% seen once. The sequenced material came from memory CD4+ T cells sorted from blood. These receptor sequences come from a man aged 30 to 45 in good health and a related stem cell transplant donor. Each CDR3 is given with its conserved first and last residue. D genes are given only for firm matches. Where a row states a size, it is once, few, many or the class of an expanded clone; other rows omit it.

- | TRBJ2-2 | TRBV7-2 | few | TGTGCCAGCAGCTGGGGGGGGGCAAAGACCGGGGAGCTGTTTTTT | CASSWGGAKTGELFF
- | TRBJ1-6 | TRBV5-1 | - | TGCGCCAGCAGCTTGGGACAGTTCTCTAATTCACCCCTCCACTTT | CASSLGQFSNSPLHF
TRBD1 | TRBJ2-7 | TRBV19 | - | TGTGCCAGTAGTCTTTGGGACAGGTCCTCCGAGCAGTACTTC | CASSLWDRSSEQYF
TRBD1 | TRBJ2-3 | TRBV29-1 | - | TGCAGCGTTATGACAGGGTTGACAGATACGCAGTATTTT | CSVMTGLTDTQYF
- | TRBJ2-7 | TRBV9 | - | TGTGCCAGCAGCGTAGATGGCTTGACCTACGAGCAGTACTTC | CASSVDGLTYEQYF
TRBD2 | TRBJ2-2 | TRBV5-6 | - | TGTGCCAGCAGCCTGACTAGCGGGTACACCGGGGAGCTGTTTTTT | CASSLTSGYTGELFF
TRBD1 | TRBJ2-3 | TRBV6-1 | - | TGTGCCAGCAGGATGGACAGGGTTAGAGTAGATACGCAGTATTTT | CASRMDRVRVDTQYF
TRBD1 | TRBJ1-5 | TRBV4-1 | - | TGCGCCAGCAGCCCCCGGACAGGGGGGGACCTTAGCAATCAGCCCCAGCATTTT | CASSPRTGGDLSNQPQHF
- | TRBJ1-1 | TRBV7-8 | once | TGTGCCAGCAGCTTAGAAGGGGGTACCTTGAACACTGAAGCTTTCTTT | CASSLEGGTLNTEAFF
- | TRBJ1-2 | TRBV4-2 | once | TGTGCCAGCAGCCAAGATCATAAGGGGTTCTATGGCTACACCTTC | CASSQDHKGFYGYTF
TRBD1 | TRBJ1-2 | TRBV15 | once | TGTGCCACCAGCAGAGGGGGACAGGATCTCTATGGCTACACCTTC | CATSRGGQDLYGYTF
TRBD1 | TRBJ1-4 | TRBV5-1 | once | TGCGCCAGCAGCCCCCGGACAGGGGAAAATGAAAAACTGTTTTTT | CASSPRTGENEKLFF
- | TRBJ1-1 | TRBV5-4 | - | TGTGCCAGCACCTTGAGGAGGGGTGTGAACACTGAAGCTTTCTTT | CASTLRRGVNTEAFF
TRBD1 | TRBJ2-7 | TRBV7-9 | once | TGTGCCAGCAGCTTACGACAGGGTATCTCCTACGAGCAGTACTTC | CASSLRQGISYEQYF
- | TRBJ1-5 | TRBV28 | - | TGTGCCAGCAGTACCCCTGGGGGGGCTAGCAATCAGCCCCAGCATTTT | CASSTPGGASNQPQHF
TRBD1 | TRBJ2-3 | TRBV11-2 | - | TGTGCCAGCAGCACTACGGGACAGGGACCAGATACGCAGTATTTT | CASSTTGQGPDTQYF
TRBD1 | TRBJ2-1 | TRBV2 | - | TGTGCCAGCAGTCAATGGACAGGGGGGGACAATGAGCAGTTCTTC | CASSQWTGGDNEQFF
- | TRBJ2-7 | TRBV7-2 | few | TGTGCCAGCAGCTTACAGGGCGGATACGAGCAGTACTTC | CASSLQGGYEQYF
TRBD2 | TRBJ2-2 | TRBV19 | - | TGTGCCAGTAGACGGGGGGATGCGAACACCGGGGAGCTGTTTTTT | CASRRGDANTGELFF
- | TRBJ1-4 | TRBV2 | - | TGTGCCAGCAGTGGGTTTGGAGAACGAGAAAAACTGTTTTTT | CASSGFGEREKLFF
- | TRBJ2-2 | TRBV5-8 | once | TGTGCCAGCAGCCCCCGACTAGGGAGCACCGGGGAGCTGTTTTTT | CASSPRLGSTGELFF
- | TRBJ2-3 | TRBV5-4 | once | TGTGCCAGCAGCTACGGCGGATCTAGCACAGATACGCAGTATTTT | CASSYGGSSTDTQYF